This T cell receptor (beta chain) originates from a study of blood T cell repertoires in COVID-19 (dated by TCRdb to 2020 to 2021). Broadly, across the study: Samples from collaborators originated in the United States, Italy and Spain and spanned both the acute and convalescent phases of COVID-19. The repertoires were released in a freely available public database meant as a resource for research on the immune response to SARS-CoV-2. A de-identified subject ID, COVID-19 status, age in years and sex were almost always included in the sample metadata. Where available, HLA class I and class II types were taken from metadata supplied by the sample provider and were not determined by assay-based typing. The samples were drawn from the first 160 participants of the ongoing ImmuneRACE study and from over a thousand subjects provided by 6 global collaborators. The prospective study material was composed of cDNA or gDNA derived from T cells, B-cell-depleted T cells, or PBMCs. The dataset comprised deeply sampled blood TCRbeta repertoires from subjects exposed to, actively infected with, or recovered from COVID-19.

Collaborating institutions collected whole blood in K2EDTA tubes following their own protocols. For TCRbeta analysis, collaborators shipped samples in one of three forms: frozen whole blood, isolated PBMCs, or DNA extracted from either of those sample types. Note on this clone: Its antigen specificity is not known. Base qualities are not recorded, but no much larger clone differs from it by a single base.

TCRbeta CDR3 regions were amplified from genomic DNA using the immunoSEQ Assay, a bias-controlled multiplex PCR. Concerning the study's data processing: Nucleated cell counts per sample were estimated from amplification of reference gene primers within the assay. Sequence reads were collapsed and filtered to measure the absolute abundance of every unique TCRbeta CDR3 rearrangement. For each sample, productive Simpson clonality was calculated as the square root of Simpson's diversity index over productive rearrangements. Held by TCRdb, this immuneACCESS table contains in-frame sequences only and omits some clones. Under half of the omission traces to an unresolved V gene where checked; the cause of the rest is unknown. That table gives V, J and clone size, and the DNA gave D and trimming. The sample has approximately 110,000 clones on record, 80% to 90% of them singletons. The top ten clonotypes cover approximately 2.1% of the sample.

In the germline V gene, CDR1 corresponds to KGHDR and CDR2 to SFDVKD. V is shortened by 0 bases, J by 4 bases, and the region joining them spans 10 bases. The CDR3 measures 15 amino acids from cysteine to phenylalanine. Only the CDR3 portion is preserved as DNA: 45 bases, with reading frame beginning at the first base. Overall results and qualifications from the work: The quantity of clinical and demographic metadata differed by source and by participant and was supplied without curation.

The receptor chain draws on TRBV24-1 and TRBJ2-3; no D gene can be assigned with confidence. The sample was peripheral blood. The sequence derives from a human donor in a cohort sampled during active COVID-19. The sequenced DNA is TGTGCCACCAGTGATTTGCACTCTGGAGCAGATACGCAGTATTTT. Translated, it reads CATSDLHSGADTQYF.